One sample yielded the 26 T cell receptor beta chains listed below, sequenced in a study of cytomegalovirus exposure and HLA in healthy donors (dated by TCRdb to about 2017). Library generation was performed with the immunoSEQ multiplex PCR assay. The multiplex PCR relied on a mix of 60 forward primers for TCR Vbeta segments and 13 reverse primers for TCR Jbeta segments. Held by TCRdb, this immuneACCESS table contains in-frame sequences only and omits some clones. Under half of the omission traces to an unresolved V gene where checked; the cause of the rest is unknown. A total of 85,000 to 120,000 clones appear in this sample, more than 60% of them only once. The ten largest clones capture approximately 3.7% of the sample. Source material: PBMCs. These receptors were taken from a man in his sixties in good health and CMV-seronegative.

The CDR3 sequence is CASSRGEGNYGYTF. The CDR3 DNA sequence: TGTGCCAGCAGCCGGGGAGAAGGGAACTATGGCTACACCTTC. The chain couples TRBV2 to TRBJ1-2; D unresolved. Germline CDR1 SNHLY, CDR2 FYNNEI. Trimming took 6 bases from V and 2 from J, leaving 13 bases between them. This CDR3 comprises 14 residues.

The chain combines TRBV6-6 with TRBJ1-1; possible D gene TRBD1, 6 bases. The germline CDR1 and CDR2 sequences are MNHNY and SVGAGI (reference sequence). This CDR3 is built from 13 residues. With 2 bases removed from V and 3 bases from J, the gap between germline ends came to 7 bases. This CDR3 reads CASSYAGDTEAFF. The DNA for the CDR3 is TGTGCCAGCAGTTACGCAGGGGACACTGAAGCTTTCTTT.

CDR3 sequence (DNA): TGTGCCAGCAGTTTATGGCAGGGGCAGGCTGGCTACACCTTC. Translating it yields CASSLWQGQAGYTF. The chain carries TRBV28 and TRBJ1-2, with a weak D call TRBD1 (6 bases). CDR1 and CDR2 from the germline V gene are MDHEN and SYDVKM. Trimming took 0 bases from V and 7 from J, leaving 12 bases between them. This CDR3 spans 14 amino acids.

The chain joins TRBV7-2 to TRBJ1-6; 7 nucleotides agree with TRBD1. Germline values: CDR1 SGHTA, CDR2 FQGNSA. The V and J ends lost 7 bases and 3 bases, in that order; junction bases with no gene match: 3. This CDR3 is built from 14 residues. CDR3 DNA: TGTGCCAGCAACGACAGGGTCTATAATTCACCCCTCCACTTT. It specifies CASNDRVYNSPLHF.

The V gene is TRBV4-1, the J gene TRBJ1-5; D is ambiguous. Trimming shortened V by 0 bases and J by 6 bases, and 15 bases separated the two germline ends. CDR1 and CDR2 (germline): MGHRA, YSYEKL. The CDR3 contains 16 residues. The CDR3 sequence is CASSQDRRARGQPQHF. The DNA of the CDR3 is TGCGCCAGCAGCCAAGATAGGAGGGCCCGGGGTCAGCCCCAGCATTTT.

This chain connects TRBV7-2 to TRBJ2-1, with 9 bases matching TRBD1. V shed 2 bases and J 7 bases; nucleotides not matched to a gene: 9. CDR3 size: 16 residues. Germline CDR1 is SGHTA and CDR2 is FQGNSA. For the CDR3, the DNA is TGTGCCAGCAGCTTATTTTCGGGACAGGGATATAATGAGCAGTTCTTC. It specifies CASSLFSGQGYNEQFF. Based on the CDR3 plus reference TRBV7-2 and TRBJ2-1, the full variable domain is GAGVSQSPSNKVTEKGKDVELRCDPISGHTALYWYRQSLGQGLEFLIYFQGNSAPDKSGLPSDRFSAERTGGSVSTLTIQRTQQEDSAVYLCASSLFSGQGYNEQFFGPGTRLTVL.

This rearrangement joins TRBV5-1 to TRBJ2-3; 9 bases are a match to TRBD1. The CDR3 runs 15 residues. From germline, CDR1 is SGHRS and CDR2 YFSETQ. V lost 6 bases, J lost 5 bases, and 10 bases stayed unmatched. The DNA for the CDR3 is TGCGCCAGCACCCAACCGGACAGGGGCTTAGATACGCAGTATTTT. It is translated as CASTQPDRGLDTQYF.

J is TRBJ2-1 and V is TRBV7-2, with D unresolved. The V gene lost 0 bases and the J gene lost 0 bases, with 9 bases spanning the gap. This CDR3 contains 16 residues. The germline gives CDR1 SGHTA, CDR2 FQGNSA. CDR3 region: CASSLANSLSYNEQFF. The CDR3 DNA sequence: TGTGCCAGCAGCTTAGCGAACAGTCTCTCCTACAATGAGCAGTTCTTC.

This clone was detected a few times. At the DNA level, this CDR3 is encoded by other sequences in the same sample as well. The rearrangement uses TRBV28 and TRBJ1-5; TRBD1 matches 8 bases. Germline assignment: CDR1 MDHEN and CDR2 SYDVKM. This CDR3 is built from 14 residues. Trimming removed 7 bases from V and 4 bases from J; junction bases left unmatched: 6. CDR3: CASTTGGGNQPQHF. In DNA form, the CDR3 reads TGTGCCAGCACTACAGGGGGTGGAAATCAGCCCCAGCATTTT.

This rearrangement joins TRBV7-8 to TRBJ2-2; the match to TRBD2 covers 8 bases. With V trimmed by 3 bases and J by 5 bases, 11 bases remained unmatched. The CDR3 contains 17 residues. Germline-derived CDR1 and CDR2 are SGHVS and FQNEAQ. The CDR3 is CASSFSLAGMRTGELFF. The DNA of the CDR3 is TGTGCCAGCAGCTTCAGTTTAGCGGGGATGAGGACCGGGGAGCTGTTTTTT.

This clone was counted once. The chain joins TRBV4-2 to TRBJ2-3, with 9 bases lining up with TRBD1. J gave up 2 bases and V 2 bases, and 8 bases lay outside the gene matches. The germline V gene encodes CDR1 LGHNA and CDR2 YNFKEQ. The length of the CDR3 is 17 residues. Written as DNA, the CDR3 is TGTGCCAGCAGCCAACCCGGGACAGGGTTTCACACAGATACGCAGTATTTT. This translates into CASSQPGTGFHTDTQYF.

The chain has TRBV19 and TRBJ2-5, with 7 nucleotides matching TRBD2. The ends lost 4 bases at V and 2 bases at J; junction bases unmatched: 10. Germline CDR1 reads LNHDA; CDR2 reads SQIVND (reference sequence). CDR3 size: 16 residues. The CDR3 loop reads CASSNLFRGDQETQYF. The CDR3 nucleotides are TGTGCCAGTAGTAACTTATTCCGGGGGGATCAAGAGACCCAGTACTTC.

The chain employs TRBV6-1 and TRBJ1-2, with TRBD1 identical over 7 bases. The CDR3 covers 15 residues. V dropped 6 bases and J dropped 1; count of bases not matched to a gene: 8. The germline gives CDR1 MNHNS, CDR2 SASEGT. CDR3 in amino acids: CASRIDTGVNYGYTF. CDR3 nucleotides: TGTGCCAGCAGAATAGATACAGGGGTTAACTATGGCTACACCTTC.

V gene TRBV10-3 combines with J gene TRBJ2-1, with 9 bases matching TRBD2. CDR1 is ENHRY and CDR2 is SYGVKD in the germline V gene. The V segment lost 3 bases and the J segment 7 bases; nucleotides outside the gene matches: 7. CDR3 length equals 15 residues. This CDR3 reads CAISDPGLATNEQFF. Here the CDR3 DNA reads TGTGCCATCAGTGACCCGGGACTAGCAACAAATGAGCAGTTCTTC.

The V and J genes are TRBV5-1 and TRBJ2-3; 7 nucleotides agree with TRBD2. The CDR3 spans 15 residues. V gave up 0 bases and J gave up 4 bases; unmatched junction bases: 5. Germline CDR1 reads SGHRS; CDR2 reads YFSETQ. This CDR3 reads CASSLAPTSADTQYF. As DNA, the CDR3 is TGCGCCAGCAGCTTGGCGCCAACTAGCGCAGATACGCAGTATTTT. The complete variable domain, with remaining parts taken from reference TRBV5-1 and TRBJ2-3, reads KAGVTQTPRYLIKTRGQQVTLSCSPISGHRSVSWYQQTPGQGLQFLFEYFSETQRNKGNFPGRFSGRQFSNSRSEMNVSTLELGDSALYLCASSLAPTSADTQYFGPGTRLTVL.

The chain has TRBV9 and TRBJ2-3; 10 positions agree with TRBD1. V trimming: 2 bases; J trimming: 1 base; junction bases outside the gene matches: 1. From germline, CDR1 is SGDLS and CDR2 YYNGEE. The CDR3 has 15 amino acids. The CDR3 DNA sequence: TGTGCCAGCAGCGTTGGGACAGGGGGCACAGATACGCAGTATTTT. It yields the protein CASSVGTGGTDTQYF.

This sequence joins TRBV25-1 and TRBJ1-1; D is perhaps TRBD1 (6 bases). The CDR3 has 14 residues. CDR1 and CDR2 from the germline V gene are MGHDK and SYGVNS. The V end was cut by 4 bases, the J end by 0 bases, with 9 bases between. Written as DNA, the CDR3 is TGTGCCAGCAGTGGAACAGGGATGAACACTGAAGCTTTCTTT. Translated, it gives CASSGTGMNTEAFF.

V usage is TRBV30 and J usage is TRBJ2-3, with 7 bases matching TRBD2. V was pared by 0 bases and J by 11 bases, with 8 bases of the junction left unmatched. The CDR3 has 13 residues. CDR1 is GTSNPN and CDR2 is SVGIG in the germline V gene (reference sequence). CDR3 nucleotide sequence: TGTGCCTGGAGTGTACGGCGGCGGGGGAAGCAGTATTTT. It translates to CAWSVRRRGKQYF.

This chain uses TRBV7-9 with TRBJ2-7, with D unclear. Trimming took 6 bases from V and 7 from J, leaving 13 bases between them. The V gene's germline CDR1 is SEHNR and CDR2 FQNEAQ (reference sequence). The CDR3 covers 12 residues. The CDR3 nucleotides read TGTGCCAGCAGTCAACCGACCGAGGAGCAGTACGTC. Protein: CASSQPTEEQYV.

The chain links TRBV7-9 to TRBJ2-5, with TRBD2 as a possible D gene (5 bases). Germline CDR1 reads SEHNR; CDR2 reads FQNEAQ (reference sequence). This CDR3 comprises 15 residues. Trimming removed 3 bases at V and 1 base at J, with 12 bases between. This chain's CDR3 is CASSFSTGFQETQYF. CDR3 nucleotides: TGTGCCAGCAGCTTCAGTACGGGGTTCCAAGAGACCCAGTACTTC.

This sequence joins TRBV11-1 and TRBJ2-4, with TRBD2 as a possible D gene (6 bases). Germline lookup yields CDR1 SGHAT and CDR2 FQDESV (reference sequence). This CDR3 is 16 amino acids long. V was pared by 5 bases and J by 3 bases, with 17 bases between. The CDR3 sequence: CASSHRSREHKNIQYF. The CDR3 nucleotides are TGTGCCAGCAGCCACCGGTCCCGGGAGCACAAAAACATTCAGTACTTC. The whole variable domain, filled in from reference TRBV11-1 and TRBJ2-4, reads EAEVAQSPRYKITEKSQAVAFWCDPISGHATLYWYRQILGQGPELLVQFQDESVVDDSQLPKDRFSAERLKGVDSTLKIQPAELGDSAMYLCASSHRSREHKNIQYFGAGTRLSVL.

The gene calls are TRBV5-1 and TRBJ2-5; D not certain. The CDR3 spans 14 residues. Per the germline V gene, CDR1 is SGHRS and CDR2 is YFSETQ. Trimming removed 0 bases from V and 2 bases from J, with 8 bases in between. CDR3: CASSLATSQETQYF. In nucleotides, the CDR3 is TGCGCCAGCAGCTTGGCGACTTCTCAAGAGACCCAGTACTTC.

The CDR3 nucleotides are TGTGCCAGCAGCCCCAGGGGGGATTCACCCCTCCACTTT. Its protein product is CASSPRGDSPLHF. The V and J genes are TRBV5-4 and TRBJ1-6, with 7 bases matching TRBD1. Unmatched junction bases numbered 3, after V lost 4 bases and J lost 8 bases. Germline CDR1 is SGHNT and CDR2 is YYREEE (reference sequence). This CDR3 region has 13 residues.

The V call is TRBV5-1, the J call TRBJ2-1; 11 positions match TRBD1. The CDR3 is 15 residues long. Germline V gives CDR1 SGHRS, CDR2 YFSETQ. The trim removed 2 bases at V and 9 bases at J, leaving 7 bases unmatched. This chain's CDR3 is CASSFIGQGAFEQFF. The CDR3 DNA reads TGCGCCAGCAGCTTTATAGGACAGGGGGCTTTTGAGCAGTTCTTC.

This CDR3 reads CASRAGNTIYF. The CDR3 DNA is TGTGCCAGTAGGGCAGGAAACACCATATATTTT. J is TRBJ1-3 and V is TRBV19; D gene ambiguous. Germline V gene sequence: CDR1 LNHDA, CDR2 SQIVND (reference sequence). There are 11 residues in the CDR3. Trimming took 6 bases from V and 4 from J, leaving 4 bases between them.

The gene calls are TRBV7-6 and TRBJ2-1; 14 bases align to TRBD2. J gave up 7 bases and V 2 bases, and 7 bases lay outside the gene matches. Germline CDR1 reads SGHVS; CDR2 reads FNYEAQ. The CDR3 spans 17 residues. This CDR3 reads CASSLPGTSGGRNEQFF. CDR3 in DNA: TGTGCCAGCAGCTTACCTGGGACTAGCGGGGGACGGAATGAGCAGTTCTTC.